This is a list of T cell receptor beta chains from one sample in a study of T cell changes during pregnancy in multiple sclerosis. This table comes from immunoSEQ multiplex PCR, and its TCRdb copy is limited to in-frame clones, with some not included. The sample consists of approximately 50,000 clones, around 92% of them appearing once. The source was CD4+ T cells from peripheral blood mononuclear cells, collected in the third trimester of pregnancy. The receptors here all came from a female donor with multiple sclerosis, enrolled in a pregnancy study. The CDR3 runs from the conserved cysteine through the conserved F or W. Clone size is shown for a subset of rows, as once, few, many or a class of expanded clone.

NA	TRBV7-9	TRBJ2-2	CASSQKTGDTGELFF
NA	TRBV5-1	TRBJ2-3	CASSSAGVGTDTQYF
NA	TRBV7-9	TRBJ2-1	CASSVTSGWSEQFF
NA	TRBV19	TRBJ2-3	CASSIADTQYF
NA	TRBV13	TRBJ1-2	CASSLWVTGLMRYTF
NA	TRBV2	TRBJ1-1	CASSVDNLNTEAFF
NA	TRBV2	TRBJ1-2	CASSATGGSYGYTF
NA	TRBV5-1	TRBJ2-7	CASSRYGLAGVSLEQYF
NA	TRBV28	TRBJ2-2	CASSWTGINTGELFF
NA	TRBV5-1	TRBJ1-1	CASSWRGFDTEAFF
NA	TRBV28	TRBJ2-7	CASSFPSGHSYEQYF
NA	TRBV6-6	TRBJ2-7	CASSYSTSGSGYEQYF
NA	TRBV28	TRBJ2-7	CASSPPGTSYVEQYF
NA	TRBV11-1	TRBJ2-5	CASSSDRFETQYF
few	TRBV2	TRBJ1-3	CASSPPGNTIYF
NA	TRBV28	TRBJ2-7	CASRVTGNTDEQYF
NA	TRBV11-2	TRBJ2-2	CASSPGEMNAGELFF
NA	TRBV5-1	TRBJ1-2	CASNPTGANYGYTF
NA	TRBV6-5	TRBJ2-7	CASSTTGQFYEQYF
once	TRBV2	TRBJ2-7	CASSLAPYEQYF
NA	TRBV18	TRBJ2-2	CASSPGRAGGGELFF
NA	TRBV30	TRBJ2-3	CAWNPLTSGFQDTQYF
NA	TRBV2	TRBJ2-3	CASSRDRGGDTQYF
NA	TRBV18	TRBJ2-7	CASSLSKDRGREQYF
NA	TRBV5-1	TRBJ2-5	CASSLDRVEETQYF
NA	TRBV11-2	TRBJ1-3	CASSPGSSGNTIYF
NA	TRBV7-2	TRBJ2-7	CASSLFSSSYEQYF
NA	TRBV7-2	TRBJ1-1	CASSSQGNRNTEAFF
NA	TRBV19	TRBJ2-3	CASRTLSGGADTQYF
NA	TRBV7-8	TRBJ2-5	CASSFPTSGTQETQYF
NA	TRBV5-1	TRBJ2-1	CASSGTGGRSSYNEQFF
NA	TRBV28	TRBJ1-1	CASSPDRGGAFF
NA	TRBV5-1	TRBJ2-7	CASSLPGDSSYEQYF
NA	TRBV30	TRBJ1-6	CAWSANRGLANSPLHF